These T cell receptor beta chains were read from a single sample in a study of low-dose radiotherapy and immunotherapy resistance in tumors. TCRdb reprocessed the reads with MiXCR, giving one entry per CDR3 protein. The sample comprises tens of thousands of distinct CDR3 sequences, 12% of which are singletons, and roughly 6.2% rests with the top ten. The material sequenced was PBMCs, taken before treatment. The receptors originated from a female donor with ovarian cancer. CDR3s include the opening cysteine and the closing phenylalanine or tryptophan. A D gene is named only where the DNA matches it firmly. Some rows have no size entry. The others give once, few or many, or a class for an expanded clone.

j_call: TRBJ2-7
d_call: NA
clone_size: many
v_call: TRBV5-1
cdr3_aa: CASSLGTGIYEQYF
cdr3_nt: TGCGCCAGCAGCTTGGGGACTGGAATATACGAGCAGTACTTC

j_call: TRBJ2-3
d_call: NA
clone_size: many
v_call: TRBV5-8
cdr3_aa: CASSSDSTDTQYF
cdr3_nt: TGTGCCAGCAGCTCCGACAGCACAGATACGCAGTATTTT

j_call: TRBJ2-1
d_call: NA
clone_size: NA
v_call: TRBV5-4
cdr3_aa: CASSLGGAAYNEQFF
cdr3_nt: TGTGCCAGCAGCTTGGGGGGGGCCGCCTACAATGAGCAGTTCTTC

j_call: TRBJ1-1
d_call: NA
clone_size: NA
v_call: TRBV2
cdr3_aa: CASRNTGNTEAFF
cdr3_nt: TGTGCCAGCAGGAACACAGGGAACACTGAAGCTTTCTTT

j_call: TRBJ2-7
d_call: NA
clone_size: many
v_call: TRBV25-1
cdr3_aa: CASRVQGGYEQYF
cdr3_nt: TGTGCCAGCAGGGTTCAAGGGGGCTACGAGCAGTACTTC

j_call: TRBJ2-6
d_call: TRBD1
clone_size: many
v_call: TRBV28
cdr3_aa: CASSPQGWGANVLTF
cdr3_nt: TGTGCCAGCAGTCCACAGGGGTGGGGGGCCAACGTCCTGACTTTC

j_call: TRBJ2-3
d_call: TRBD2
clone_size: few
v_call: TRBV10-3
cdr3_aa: CATLASLTDTQYF
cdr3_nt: TGTGCCACACTAGCGTCTCTCACAGATACGCAGTATTTT

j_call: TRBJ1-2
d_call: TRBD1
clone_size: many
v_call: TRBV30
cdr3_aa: CAAGQGLRGYTF
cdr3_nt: TGTGCCGCGGGACAGGGGCTACGGGGCTACACCTTC

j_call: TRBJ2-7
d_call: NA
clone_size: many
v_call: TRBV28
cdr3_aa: CASSLFSTGRHEQYF
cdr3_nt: TGTGCCAGCAGTTTATTTTCGACAGGTCGCCACGAGCAGTACTTC

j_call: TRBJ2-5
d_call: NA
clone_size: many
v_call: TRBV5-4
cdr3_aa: CASSSAETQYF
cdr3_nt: TGTGCCAGCAGCTCCGCAGAGACCCAGTACTTC

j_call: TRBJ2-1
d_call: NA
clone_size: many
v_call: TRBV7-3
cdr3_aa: CASSLGGGVSEQFF
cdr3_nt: TGTGCCAGCAGCTTAGGTGGCGGGGTGAGTGAGCAGTTCTTC

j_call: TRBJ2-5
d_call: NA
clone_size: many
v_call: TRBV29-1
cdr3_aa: CSVEAGTETQYF
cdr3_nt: TGCAGCGTCGAGGCAGGGACTGAGACCCAGTACTTC

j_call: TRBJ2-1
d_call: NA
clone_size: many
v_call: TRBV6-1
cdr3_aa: CASSEGTAYNEQFF
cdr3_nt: TGTGCCAGCAGTGAAGGGACAGCCTACAATGAGCAGTTCTTC

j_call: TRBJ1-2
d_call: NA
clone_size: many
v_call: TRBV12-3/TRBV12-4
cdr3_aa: CASSLEGRRGYTF
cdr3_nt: TGTGCCAGCAGTTTAGAAGGCCGACGGGGCTACACCTTC

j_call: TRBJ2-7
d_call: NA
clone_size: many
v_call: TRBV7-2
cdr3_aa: CASSLSGYEQYF
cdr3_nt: TGTGCCAGCAGCTTAAGCGGTTACGAGCAGTACTTC

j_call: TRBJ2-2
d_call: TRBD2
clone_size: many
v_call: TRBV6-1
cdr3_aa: CASSETRLAGANTGELFF
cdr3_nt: TGTGCCAGCAGTGAGACTCGACTAGCGGGGGCGAACACCGGGGAGCTGTTTTTT

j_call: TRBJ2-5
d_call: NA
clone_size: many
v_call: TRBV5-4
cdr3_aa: CASSRDILGIETQYF
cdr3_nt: TGTGCCAGCAGCAGGGACATTCTGGGGATCGAGACCCAGTACTTC

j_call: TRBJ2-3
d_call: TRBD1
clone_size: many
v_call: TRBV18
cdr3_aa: CASSPLQGANTQYF
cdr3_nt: TGTGCCAGCTCACCATTGCAGGGGGCGAATACGCAGTATTTT

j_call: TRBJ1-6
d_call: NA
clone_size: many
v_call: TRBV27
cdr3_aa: CASSLPPLTLHF
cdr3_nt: TGTGCCAGCAGTTTGCCCCCATTGACCCTCCACTTT

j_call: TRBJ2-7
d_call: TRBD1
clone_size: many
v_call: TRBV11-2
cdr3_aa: CASSQTGGQYEQYF
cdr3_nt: TGTGCCAGCAGCCAGACAGGGGGCCAGTACGAGCAGTACTTC

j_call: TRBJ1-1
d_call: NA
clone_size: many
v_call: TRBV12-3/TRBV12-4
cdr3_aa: CASRLTGKPTEAFF
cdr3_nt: TGTGCCAGCAGGCTCACAGGGAAACCCACTGAAGCTTTCTTT

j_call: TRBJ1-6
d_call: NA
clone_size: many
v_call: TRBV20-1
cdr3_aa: CSATPRGNSPLHF
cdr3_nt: TGCAGTGCCACGCCACGGGGGAATTCACCCCTCCACTTT

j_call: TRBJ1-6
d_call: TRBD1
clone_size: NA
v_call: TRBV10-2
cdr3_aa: CASGYRGLDSPLHF
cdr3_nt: TGCGCCAGCGGGTACAGGGGGCTGGATTCACCCCTCCACTTT

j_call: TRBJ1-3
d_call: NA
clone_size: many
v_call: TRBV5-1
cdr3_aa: CASSGGGSGNTIYF
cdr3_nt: TGCGCCAGCAGCGGAGGGGGATCTGGAAACACCATATATTTT

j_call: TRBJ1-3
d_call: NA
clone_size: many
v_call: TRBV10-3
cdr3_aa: CAINRGENTIYF
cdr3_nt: TGTGCCATCAATAGGGGAGAAAACACCATATATTTT

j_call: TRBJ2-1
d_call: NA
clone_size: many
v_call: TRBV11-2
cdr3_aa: CASSSILNNEQFF
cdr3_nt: TGTGCCAGCAGCTCCATATTGAACAATGAGCAGTTCTTC

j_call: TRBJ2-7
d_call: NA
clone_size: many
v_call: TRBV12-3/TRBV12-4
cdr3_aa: CASSFGLHQKQYF
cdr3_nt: TGTGCCAGCAGTTTCGGGCTGCATCAAAAGCAGTACTTC

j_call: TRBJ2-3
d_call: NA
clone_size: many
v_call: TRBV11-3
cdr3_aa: CASSSHRDSTDTQYF
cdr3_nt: TGTGCCAGCAGCTCCCACAGGGACAGCACAGATACGCAGTATTTT

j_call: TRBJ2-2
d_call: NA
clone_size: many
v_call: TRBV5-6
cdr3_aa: CASSLSFAGELFF
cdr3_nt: TGTGCCAGCAGCTTGTCTTTCGCCGGGGAGCTGTTTTTT

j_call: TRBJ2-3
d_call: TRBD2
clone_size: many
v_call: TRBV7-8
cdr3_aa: CASSASGGKTDTQYF
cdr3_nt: TGTGCCAGCAGCGCGAGCGGGGGAAAGACAGATACGCAGTATTTT

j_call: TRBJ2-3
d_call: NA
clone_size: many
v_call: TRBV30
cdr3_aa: CAWRAQPTDTQYF
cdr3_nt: TGTGCCTGGAGAGCACAGCCCACAGATACGCAGTATTTT

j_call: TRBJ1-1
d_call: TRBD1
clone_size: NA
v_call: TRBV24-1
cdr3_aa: CATSDSRTGGTEAFF
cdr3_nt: TGTGCCACCAGTGACTCCCGGACAGGGGGGACTGAAGCTTTCTTT

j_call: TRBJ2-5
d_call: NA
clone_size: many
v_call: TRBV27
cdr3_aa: CASSLQVKETQYF
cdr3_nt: TGTGCCAGCAGTTTACAAGTGAAAGAGACCCAGTACTTC

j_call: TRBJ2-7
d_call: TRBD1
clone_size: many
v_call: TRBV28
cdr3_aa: CASRVGTGVYEQYF
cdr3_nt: TGTGCCAGCAGAGTAGGGACAGGGGTCTACGAGCAGTACTTC

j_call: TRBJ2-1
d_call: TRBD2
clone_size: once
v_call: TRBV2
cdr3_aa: CASRLPGLARSYNEQFF
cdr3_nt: TGTGCCAGCAGGCTACCGGGACTAGCGAGATCCTACAATGAGCAGTTCTTC

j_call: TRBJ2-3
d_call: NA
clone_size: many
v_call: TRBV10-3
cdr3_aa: CASQQGTDTQYF
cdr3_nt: TGTGCCAGCCAACAGGGCACAGATACGCAGTATTTT

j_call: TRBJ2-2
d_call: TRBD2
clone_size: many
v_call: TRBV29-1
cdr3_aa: CSVGGVTGELFF
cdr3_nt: TGCAGCGTGGGGGGGGTCACCGGGGAGCTGTTTTTT

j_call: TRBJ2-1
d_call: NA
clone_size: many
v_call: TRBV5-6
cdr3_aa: CASSSLHSGTPMFF
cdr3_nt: TGTGCCAGCAGCTCACTCCACTCTGGGACACCCATGTTCTTC

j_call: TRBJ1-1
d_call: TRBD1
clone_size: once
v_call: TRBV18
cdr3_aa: CASSPDRVTEAFF
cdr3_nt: TGTGCCAGCTCACCCGACAGGGTGACTGAAGCTTTCTTT

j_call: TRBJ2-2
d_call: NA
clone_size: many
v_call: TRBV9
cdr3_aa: CASSEQWTGELFF
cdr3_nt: TGTGCCAGCAGCGAACAGTGGACCGGGGAGCTGTTTTTT

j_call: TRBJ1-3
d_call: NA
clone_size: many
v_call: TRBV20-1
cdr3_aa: CSAARDAGNTIYF
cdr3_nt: TGCAGTGCGGCCCGGGACGCTGGAAACACCATATATTTT

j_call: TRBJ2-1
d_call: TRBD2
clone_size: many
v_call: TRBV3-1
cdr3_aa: CASSQGASGYNEQFF
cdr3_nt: TGTGCCAGCAGCCAAGGCGCTAGCGGATACAATGAGCAGTTCTTC